This TCR beta chain was sequenced during a study of blood T cell repertoires in COVID-19. Whole-study context: The study drew acute and convalescent COVID-19 samples from the United States, Italy and Spain. PBMCs, B-cell-depleted T cells, or T cells were the source of the cDNA or gDNA that made up the material.

Original processing notes: Scientists estimated how many nucleated cells there were by amplifying reference gene primers. The data were produced by immunoSEQ multiplex PCR, yet TCRdb's version contains in-frame clones alone and is incomplete. V and J calls and clone size are given by that table; D and trimming were obtained from the DNA. Here the sample spans some 26,000 clones, 85% to 90% being singletons. This clonotype was obtained from a man aged 65 to 85 with active COVID-19. The sequencing sample was made of peripheral blood.

The DNA of the CDR3 is TGTGCCAGCAGCTTAGAGGGACTGATCAACACTGAAGCTTTCTTT. Translation: CASSLEGLINTEAFF. This chain links TRBV7-9 with TRBJ1-1, with D possibly matching TRBD1 (5 bases). This CDR3 comprises 15 residues. CDR1 SEHNR and CDR2 FQNEAQ come from the germline V gene (reference sequence). V lost 1 base to trimming and J lost 2 bases, with 11 bases between them.